The 5 T cell receptor beta chains in this list originate from one sample, sequenced in a study of blood T cell repertoires in COVID-19. Assay used: immunoSEQ multiplex PCR; TCRdb lists only in-frame clones, some missing. Among some 200,000 clones listed, 85% to 90% were seen once. Sequencing was performed on peripheral blood. The receptors originated from a woman aged 18-29 years who had recovered from COVID-19.

This chain connects TRBV5-5 to TRBJ1-1; tentatively, D is TRBD1 (6 bases). V lost 0 bases to trimming and J lost 9 bases, with 18 bases between them. Germline assignment: CDR1 SGHKS and CDR2 YYEKEE (reference sequence). The CDR3 contains 15 residues. CDR3 DNA sequence: TGTGCCAGCAGCTTGGATTTCAGGGGACCACCCCAAGCTTTCTTT. This codes for CASSLDFRGPPQAFF.

This clone occurred once. The J gene is TRBJ2-1, the V gene TRBV5-5; TRBD2 matches at 10 bases. The CDR3 consists of 17 residues. J gave up 1 base and V 4 bases, and 8 bases lay outside the gene matches. CDR1 is SGHKS, CDR2 YYEKEE, per germline (reference sequence). This CDR3 is CASSRVIAGGSYNEQFF. In DNA, the CDR3 is TGTGCCAGCAGCCGGGTAATAGCGGGAGGATCCTACAATGAGCAGTTCTTC.

The chain recombines TRBV12-3 or TRBV12-4 with TRBJ1-1, with D hard to call. The CDR3 contains 11 residues. Trimming pared 4 bases from V and 4 bases from J, leaving 4 bases between. The CDR3 DNA is TGTGCCAGCAGTTCTTTCACTGAAGCTTTCTTT. This gives the protein CASSSFTEAFF.

This clone appeared a few times. This sequence joins TRBV14 and TRBJ2-7; weak D call: TRBD2 (6 bases). The CDR3 sequence is 12 residues long. From germline, CDR1 is SGHDN and CDR2 FVKESK. V was pared by 7 bases and J by 5 bases, with 12 bases between. This CDR3 reads CASNLGSNEQYV. The DNA of the CDR3 is TGTGCCAGCAATCTCGGGAGCAACGAGCAGTACGTC.

The rearrangement joins TRBV19 to TRBJ2-1, with D possibly being TRBD2 (6 bases). This CDR3 contains 14 residues. Germline-derived CDR1 and CDR2 are LNHDA and SQIVND (reference sequence). Trimming stripped 3 bases from V and 0 bases from J, with 6 bases between. The CDR3 sequence: CASSMRGSYNEQFF. DNA of the CDR3: TGTGCCAGTAGTATGCGGGGCTCCTACAATGAGCAGTTCTTC. Using reference TRBV19 and TRBJ2-1 for the parts outside the CDR3, the full variable domain is DGGITQSPKYLFRKEGQNVTLSCEQNLNHDAMYWYRQDPGQGLRLIYYSQIVNDFQKGDIAEGYSVSREKKESFPLTVTSAQKNPTAFYLCASSMRGSYNEQFFGPGTRLTVL.